This TCR beta chain was sequenced during a study of T-cell memory formation after mild COVID-19. The wider study: There were largely donor-specific TCR clusters.

TCRdb analysed the 5' RACE reads with MiXCR anew, one entry per CDR3 protein. The table includes approximately 490,000 distinct CDR3 sequences, around 21% detected once. The CDR3 is made up of 15 amino acids. This rearrangement joins TRBV21-1 to TRBJ2-2; the table's D call, TRBD1, has no DNA check behind it. TRBV21-1 has pseudogene status. Sequencing was done on a sample of PBMCs or a T cell subset sorted from them (not recorded which). The TCR comes from an adult woman who had mild COVID-19 (a few samples of this study predate the infection). Cell type and time point are not known. The CDR3 DNA reads as TGTGCCAGCAGCGCCTGGACAGGGCCCACCGGGGAGCTGTTTTTT. This sequence encodes CASSAWTGPTGELFF.